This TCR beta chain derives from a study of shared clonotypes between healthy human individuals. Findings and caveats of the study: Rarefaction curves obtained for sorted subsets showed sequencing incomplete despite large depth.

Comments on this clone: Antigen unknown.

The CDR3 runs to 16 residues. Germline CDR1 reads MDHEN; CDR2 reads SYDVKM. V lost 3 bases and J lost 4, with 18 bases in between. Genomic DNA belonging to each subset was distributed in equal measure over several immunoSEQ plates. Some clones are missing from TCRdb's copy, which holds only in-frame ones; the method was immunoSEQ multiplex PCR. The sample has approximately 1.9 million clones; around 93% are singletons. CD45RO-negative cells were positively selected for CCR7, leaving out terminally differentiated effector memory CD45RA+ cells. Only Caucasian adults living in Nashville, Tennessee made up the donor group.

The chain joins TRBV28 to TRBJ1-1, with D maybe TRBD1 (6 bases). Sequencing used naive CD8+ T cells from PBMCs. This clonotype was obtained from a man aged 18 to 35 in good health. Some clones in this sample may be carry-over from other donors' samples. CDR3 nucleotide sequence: TGTGCCAGCAGTTTGACTGCCGGGGGCGCTGGCACTGAAGCTTTCTTT. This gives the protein CASSLTAGGAGTEAFF.